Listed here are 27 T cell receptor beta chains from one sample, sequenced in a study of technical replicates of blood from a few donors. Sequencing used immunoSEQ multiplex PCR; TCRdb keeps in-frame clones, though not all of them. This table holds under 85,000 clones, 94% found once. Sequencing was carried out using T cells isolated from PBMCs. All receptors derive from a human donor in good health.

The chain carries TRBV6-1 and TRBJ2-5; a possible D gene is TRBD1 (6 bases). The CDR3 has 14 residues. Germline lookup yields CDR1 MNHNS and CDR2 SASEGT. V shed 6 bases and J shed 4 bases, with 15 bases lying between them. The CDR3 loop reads CASSRTGPGETQYF. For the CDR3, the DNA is TGTGCCAGCAGCCGCACAGGGCCAGGAGAGACCCAGTACTTC.

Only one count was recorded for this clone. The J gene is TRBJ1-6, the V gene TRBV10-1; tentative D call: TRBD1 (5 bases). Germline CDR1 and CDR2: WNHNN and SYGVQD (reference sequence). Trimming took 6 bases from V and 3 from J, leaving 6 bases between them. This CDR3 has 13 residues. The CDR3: CASRQDYNSPLHF. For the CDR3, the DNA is TGCGCCAGCAGACAGGACTATAATTCACCCCTCCACTTT.

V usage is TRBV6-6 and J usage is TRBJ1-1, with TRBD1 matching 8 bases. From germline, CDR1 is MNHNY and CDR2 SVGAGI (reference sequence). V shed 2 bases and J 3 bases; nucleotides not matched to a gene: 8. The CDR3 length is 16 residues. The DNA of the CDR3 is TGTGCCAGCAGTTACGGGGCTTACAGGGGGGACACTGAAGCTTTCTTT. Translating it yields CASSYGAYRGDTEAFF.

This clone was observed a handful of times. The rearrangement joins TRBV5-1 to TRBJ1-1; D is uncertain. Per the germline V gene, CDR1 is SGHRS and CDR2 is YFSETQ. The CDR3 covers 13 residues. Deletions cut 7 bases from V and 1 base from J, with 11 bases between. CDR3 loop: CASADIKNTEAFF. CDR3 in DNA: TGCGCCAGCGCAGACATCAAGAACACTGAAGCTTTCTTT.

This CDR3 reads CASSQGRGVPNEQFF. CDR3 nucleotides: TGCGCCAGCAGCCAAGGACGGGGGGTCCCCAATGAGCAGTTCTTC. The chain has TRBV4-1 and TRBJ2-1; 7 bases are a match to TRBD2. V gave up 1 base and J gave up 6 bases; unmatched junction bases: 6. Per the germline V gene, CDR1 is MGHRA and CDR2 is YSYEKL. The CDR3 contains 15 residues.

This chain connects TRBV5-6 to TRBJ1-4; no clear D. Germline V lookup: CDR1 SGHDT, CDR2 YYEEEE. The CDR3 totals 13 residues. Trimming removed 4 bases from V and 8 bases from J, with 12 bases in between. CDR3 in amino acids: CASSIARGEKLFF. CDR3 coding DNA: TGTGCCAGCAGCATCGCCCGGGGAGAAAAACTGTTTTTT.

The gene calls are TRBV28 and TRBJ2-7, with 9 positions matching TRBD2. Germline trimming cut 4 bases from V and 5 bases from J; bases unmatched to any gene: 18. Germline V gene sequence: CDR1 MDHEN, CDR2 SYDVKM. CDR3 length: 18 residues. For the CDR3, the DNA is TGTGCCAGCAGTTCCGAAATCCCCCCCGCGGGAGGGCCCCACGAGCAGTACTTC. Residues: CASSSEIPPAGGPHEQYF.

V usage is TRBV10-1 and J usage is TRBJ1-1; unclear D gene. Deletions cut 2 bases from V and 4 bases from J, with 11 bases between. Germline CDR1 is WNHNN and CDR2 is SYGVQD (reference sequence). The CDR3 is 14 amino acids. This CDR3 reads CASSETLQATEAFF. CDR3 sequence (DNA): TGCGCCAGCAGTGAGACTTTGCAGGCCACTGAAGCTTTCTTT.

CDR3 amino acids: CASSLGGYEQYF. In DNA form, the CDR3 reads TGCGCCAGCAGTCTGGGCGGGTACGAGCAGTACTTC. This chain joins TRBV5-1 and TRBJ2-7; tentatively, D is TRBD2 (5 bases). Germline V gene data show CDR1 as SGHRS and CDR2 as YFSETQ. The V and J ends lost 5 bases and 4 bases respectively, with 10 bases between them. The CDR3 is 12 residues long.

CDR3 residues: CASSRGGVVSNQPQHF. CDR3 in DNA: TGTGCCAGTAGTAGGGGGGGGGTAGTTAGCAATCAGCCCCAGCATTTT. This rearrangement joins TRBV19 to TRBJ1-5; TRBD1 is a possible D gene (5 bases). The germline CDR1 and CDR2 sequences are LNHDA and SQIVND (reference sequence). The CDR3 runs to 16 residues. The V end was cut by 4 bases, the J end by 0 bases, with 13 bases between.

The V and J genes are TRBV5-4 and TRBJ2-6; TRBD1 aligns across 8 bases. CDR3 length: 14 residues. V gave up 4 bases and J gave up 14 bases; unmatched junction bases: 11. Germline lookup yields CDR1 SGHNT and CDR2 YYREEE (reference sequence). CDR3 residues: CASSQKGQGGILTF. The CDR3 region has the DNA TGTGCCAGCAGCCAAAAAGGACAGGGAGGAATCCTGACTTTC.

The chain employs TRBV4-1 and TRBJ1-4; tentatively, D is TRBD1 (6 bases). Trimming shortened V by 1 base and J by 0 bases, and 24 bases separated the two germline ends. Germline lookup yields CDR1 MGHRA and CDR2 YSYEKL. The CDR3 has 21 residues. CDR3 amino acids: CASSQVRLRGRGPPTNEKLFF. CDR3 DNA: TGCGCCAGCAGCCAAGTAAGGCTCCGAGGCAGGGGACCTCCAACTAATGAAAAACTGTTTTTT.

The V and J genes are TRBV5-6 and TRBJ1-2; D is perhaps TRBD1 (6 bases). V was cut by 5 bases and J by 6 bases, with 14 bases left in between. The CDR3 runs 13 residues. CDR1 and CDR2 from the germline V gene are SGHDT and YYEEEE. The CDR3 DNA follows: TGTGCCAGCAGTCGCCCAGGGGTCAATGGCTACACCTTC. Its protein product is CASSRPGVNGYTF.

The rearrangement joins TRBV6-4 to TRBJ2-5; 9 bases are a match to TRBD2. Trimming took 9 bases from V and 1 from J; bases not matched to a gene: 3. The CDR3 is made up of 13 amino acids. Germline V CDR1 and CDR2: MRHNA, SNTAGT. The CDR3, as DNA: TGTGCCAGTCGACTAGCGGTCCAAGAGACCCAGTACTTC. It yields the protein CASRLAVQETQYF.

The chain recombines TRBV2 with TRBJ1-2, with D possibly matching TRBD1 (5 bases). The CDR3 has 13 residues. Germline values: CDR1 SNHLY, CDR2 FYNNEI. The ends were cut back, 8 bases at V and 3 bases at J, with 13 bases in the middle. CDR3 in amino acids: CASFQGSDYGYTF. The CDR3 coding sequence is TGTGCCAGCTTCCAGGGATCCGACTATGGCTACACCTTC.

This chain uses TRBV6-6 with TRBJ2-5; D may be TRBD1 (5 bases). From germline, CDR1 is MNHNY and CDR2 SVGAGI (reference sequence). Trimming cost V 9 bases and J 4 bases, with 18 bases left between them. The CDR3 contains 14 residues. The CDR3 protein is CASAPDSGRETQYF. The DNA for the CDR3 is TGTGCCAGTGCCCCTGACAGTGGTAGAGAGACCCAGTACTTC.

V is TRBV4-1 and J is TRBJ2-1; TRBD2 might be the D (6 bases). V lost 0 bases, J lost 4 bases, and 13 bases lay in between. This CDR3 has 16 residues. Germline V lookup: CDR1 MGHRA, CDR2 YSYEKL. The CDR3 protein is CASSQEAGRLYNEQFF. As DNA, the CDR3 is TGCGCCAGCAGCCAAGAAGCGGGCCGACTATACAATGAGCAGTTCTTC.

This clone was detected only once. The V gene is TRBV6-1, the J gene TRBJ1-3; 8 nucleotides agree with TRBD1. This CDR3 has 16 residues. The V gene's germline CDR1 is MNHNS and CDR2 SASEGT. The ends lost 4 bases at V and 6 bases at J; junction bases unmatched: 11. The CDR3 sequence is CASSAPGQGKANTIYF. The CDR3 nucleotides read TGTGCCAGCAGTGCCCCAGGACAGGGAAAAGCAAACACCATATATTTT.

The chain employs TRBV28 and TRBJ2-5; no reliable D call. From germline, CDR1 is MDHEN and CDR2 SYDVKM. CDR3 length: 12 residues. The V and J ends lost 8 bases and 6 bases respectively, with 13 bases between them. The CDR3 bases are TGTGCCAGCGGGCGATCCGTGCAGACCCAGTACTTC. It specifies CASGRSVQTQYF.

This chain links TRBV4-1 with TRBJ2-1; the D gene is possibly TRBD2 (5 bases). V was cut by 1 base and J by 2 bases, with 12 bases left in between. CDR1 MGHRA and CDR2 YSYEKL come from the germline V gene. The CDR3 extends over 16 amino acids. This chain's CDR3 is CASSQGWTATYNEQFF. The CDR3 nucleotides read TGCGCCAGCAGCCAAGGTTGGACTGCCACCTACAATGAGCAGTTCTTC.

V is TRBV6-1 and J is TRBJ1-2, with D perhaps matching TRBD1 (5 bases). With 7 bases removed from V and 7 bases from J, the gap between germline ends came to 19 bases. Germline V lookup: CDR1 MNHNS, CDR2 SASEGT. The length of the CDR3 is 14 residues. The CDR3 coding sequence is TGTGCCAGCATCCCAAACCGGGGGGGAGGTGGCTACACCTTC. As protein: CASIPNRGGGGYTF.

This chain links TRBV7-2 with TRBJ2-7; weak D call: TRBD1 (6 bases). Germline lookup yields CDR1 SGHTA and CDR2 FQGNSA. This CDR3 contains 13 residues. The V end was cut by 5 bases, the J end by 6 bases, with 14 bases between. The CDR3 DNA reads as TGTGCCAGCAGCCCCGACAGGTTTGGCGAGCAGTACTTC. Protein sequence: CASSPDRFGEQYF.

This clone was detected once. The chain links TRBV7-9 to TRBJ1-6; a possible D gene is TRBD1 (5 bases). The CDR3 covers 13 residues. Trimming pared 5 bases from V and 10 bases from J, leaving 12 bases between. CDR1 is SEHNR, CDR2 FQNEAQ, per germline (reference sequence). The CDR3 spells CASSDQGKSPLHF. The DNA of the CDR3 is TGTGCCAGCAGCGACCAGGGTAAATCACCCCTCCACTTT.

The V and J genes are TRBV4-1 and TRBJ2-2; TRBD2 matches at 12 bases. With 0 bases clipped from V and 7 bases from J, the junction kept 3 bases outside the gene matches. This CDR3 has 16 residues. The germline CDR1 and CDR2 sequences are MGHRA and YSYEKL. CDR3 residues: CASSQEGLAGSGELFF. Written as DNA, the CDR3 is TGCGCCAGCAGCCAAGAGGGACTAGCGGGCAGCGGGGAGCTGTTTTTT.

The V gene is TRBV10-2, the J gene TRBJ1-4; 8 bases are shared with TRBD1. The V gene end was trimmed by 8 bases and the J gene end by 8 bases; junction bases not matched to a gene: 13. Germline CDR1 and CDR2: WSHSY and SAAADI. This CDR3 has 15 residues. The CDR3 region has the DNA TGCGCCAGCGGAGAACCAGGGACAGGCGTCGAAAAACTGTTTTTT. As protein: CASGEPGTGVEKLFF.

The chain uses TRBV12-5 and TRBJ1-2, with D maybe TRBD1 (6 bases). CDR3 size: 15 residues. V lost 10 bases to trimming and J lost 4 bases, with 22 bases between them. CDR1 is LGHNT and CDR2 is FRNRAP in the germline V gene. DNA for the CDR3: TGTGCTACGGACTCCTACGGGGACATACTCTATGGCTACACCTTC. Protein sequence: CATDSYGDILYGYTF.

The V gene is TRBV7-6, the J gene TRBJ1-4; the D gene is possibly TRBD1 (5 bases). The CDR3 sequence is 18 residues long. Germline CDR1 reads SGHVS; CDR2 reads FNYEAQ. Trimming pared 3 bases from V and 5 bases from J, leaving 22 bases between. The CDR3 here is CASSFYGAFQKLNEKLFF. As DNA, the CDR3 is TGTGCCAGCAGCTTTTATGGGGCCTTTCAAAAGCTCAATGAAAAACTGTTTTTT. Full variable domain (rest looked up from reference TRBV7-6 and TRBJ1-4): GAGVSQSPRYKVTKRGQDVALRCDPISGHVSLYWYRQALGQGPEFLTYFNYEAQQDKSGLPNDRFSAERPEGSISTLTIQRTEQRDSAMYRCASSFYGAFQKLNEKLFFGSGTQLSVL.